The 16 T cell receptor beta chains below all came from one sample that was sequenced in a study of control samples from healthy donors and cancer patients. Clones were read by immunoSEQ multiplex PCR, and TCRdb kept only the in-frame ones, dropping some. The sample records approximately 58,000 clones, roughly 90% being singletons. The specimen was PBMCs. These receptors all stem from a man aged 60-69 years with head and neck cancer.

This clone appeared a single time. J is TRBJ1-2 and V is TRBV5-8; D is unclear. V dropped 4 bases and J dropped 8 bases, with 18 bases sitting between them. Germline lookup yields CDR1 SGHTS and CDR2 YDEGEE. This CDR3 is 14 amino acids long. The CDR3 region has the DNA TGTGCCAGCAGCCGGTGGTTATCGGGAAAAGGCTACACCTTC. It is translated as CASSRWLSGKGYTF.

This sequence joins TRBV4-3 and TRBJ2-3; unclear D gene. Germline loops: CDR1 LGHNA, CDR2 YSLEER. Trimming left V 1 base short and J 4 bases short, with 18 bases between. The CDR3 spans 17 residues. The CDR3 bases are TGCGCCAGCAGCCAAGGCGGTTCGACAAGGCTTCCAGATACGCAGTATTTT. Translating it yields CASSQGGSTRLPDTQYF.

CDR3 sequence: CASSPITRGSDTQYF. The CDR3 nucleotides read TGTGCCAGCTCACCAATCACCAGGGGCTCGGATACGCAGTATTTT. V usage is TRBV18 and J usage is TRBJ2-3; D is possibly TRBD1 (6 bases). Between the trimmed V and J ends, which lost 2 bases and 6 bases, there was a span of 15 bases. The CDR3 extends over 15 amino acids. From germline, CDR1 is KGHSH and CDR2 LQKENI.

The chain uses TRBV5-1 and TRBJ2-3, with TRBD2 matching over 9 bases. CDR3 length: 17 amino acids. With 4 bases clipped from V and 2 bases from J, the junction kept 11 bases outside the gene matches. Germline lookup yields CDR1 SGHRS and CDR2 YFSETQ. This CDR3 is CASSPMRAGGITDTQYF. DNA for the CDR3: TGCGCCAGCAGCCCCATGCGAGCGGGGGGTATCACAGATACGCAGTATTTT.

The chain links TRBV28 to TRBJ2-7; D remains ambiguous. CDR1 is MDHEN and CDR2 is SYDVKM in the germline V gene. This CDR3 is 12 amino acids long. Between the trimmed V and J ends, which lost 8 bases and 3 bases, there was a span of 11 bases. DNA for the CDR3: TGTGCCAGCGGACCTGGGAACTACGAGCAGTACTTC. It translates to CASGPGNYEQYF.

This sequence joins TRBV4-3 and TRBJ2-2; D uncertain. Germline values: CDR1 LGHNA, CDR2 YSLEER. The CDR3 is 15 residues long. Trimming stripped 4 bases from V and 3 bases from J, with 12 bases between. In DNA form, the CDR3 reads TGCGCCAGCAGCCTAATACTTGCCGACACCGGGGAGCTGTTTTTT. Protein: CASSLILADTGELFF.

This clone was seen a few times. The chain uses TRBV10-2 and TRBJ1-6, with D hard to call. Trimming removed 4 bases at V and 0 bases at J, with 7 bases between. Germline lookup yields CDR1 WSHSY and CDR2 SAAADI. The CDR3 runs to 15 residues. CDR3 nucleotide sequence: TGCGCCAGCAGTGCGTCAAGCTCCTATAATTCACCCCTCCACTTT. This translates into CASSASSSYNSPLHF.

The chain uses TRBV9 and TRBJ1-2; D possibly corresponds to TRBD1 (5 bases). The length of the CDR3 is 11 residues. Trimming removed 3 bases from V and 10 bases from J, with 10 bases in between. Germline assignment: CDR1 SGDLS and CDR2 YYNGEE. The CDR3 sequence: CASSEGRVYTF. The CDR3 DNA reads as TGTGCCAGCAGCGAGGGGAGGGTCTACACCTTC.

This chain links TRBV10-3 with TRBJ2-7, with D tentatively TRBD2 (6 bases). The CDR3 spans 15 residues. Germline V gives CDR1 ENHRY, CDR2 SYGVKD. With 2 bases removed from V and 2 bases from J, the gap between germline ends came to 13 bases. DNA of the CDR3: TGTGCCATCAGTGAGGCGGCTAGCGCAGCCTACGAGCAGTACTTC. Amino acids: CAISEAASAAYEQYF.

This rearrangement joins TRBV29-1 to TRBJ2-5; D possibly corresponds to TRBD1 (7 bases). The CDR3 covers 16 residues. Germline V gene data show CDR1 as SQVTM and CDR2 as ANQGSEA. V dropped 0 bases and J dropped 5 bases, with 19 bases sitting between them. DNA for the CDR3: TGCAGCGTTGAAGAACAGGGGAGGCACTTCGGGGAGACCCAGTACTTC. Translated, it gives CSVEEQGRHFGETQYF.

This rearrangement joins TRBV30 to TRBJ2-5; 12 nucleotides match TRBD2. V was pared by 7 bases and J by 5 bases, with 5 bases of the junction left unmatched. From germline, CDR1 is GTSNPN and CDR2 SVGIG (reference sequence). There are 13 residues in the CDR3. The CDR3: CASTSGSRETQYF. Written as DNA, the CDR3 is TGTGCCTCGACTAGCGGGAGCCGGGAGACCCAGTACTTC.

The V call is TRBV5-6, the J call TRBJ1-3, with unresolved D. Germline CDR1 reads SGHDT; CDR2 reads YYEEEE. The CDR3 totals 14 residues. V dropped 0 bases and J dropped 6 bases, with 10 bases sitting between them. Written as DNA, the CDR3 is TGTGCCAGCAGCTTGGGAAGGGCGCCAAACACCATATATTTT. Its protein product is CASSLGRAPNTIYF.

The chain recombines TRBV4-3 with TRBJ2-7; 9 nucleotides line up with TRBD1. This CDR3 spans 15 amino acids. Germline trimming cut 1 base from V and 5 bases from J; bases unmatched to any gene: 6. The germline V gene encodes CDR1 LGHNA and CDR2 YSLEER. CDR3 sequence (DNA): TGCGCCAGCAGCCAAGGGGACAGGGCGACCAACGAGCAGTACTTC. As protein: CASSQGDRATNEQYF.

The chain links TRBV29-1 to TRBJ2-2, with D perhaps matching TRBD1 (5 bases). The germline V and J ends were trimmed by 3 bases and 2 bases, with 16 bases remaining between them. Germline CDR1 reads SQVTM; CDR2 reads ANQGSEA. The CDR3 runs to 16 residues. The CDR3 DNA reads TGCAGCGTTGAGGGCAGGACACCAACCAACACCGGGGAGCTGTTTTTT. It is translated as CSVEGRTPTNTGELFF.

V and J are TRBV5-4 and TRBJ1-1, with D tentatively TRBD1 (5 bases). The V gene's germline CDR1 is SGHNT and CDR2 YYREEE (reference sequence). Trimming left V 2 bases short and J 3 bases short, with 11 bases between. The CDR3 is 14 amino acids. The CDR3 sequence: CASSFRQSDTEAFF. The CDR3 coding sequence is TGTGCCAGCAGCTTTCGACAGAGTGACACTGAAGCTTTCTTT.

This clone was counted only a few times. The chain combines TRBV6-2 or TRBV6-3 with TRBJ2-7; TRBD2 matches at 7 bases. With 6 bases clipped from V and 0 bases from J, the junction kept 11 bases outside the gene matches. CDR3 length: 16 residues. CDR1 is MNHEY, CDR2 SVGEGT, per germline. DNA of the CDR3: TGTGCCAGCAGCGATCCCGGGACTACTAGCTCCTACGAGCAGTACTTC. Protein sequence: CASSDPGTTSSYEQYF.